This T cell receptor (beta chain) came from a study of T cell repertoires in cytomegalovirus infection. About the study: From public TCR beta signatures came an indication of both CMV infection and matching HLA type.

The germline CDR1 and CDR2 sequences are MNHEY and SVGAGI. With V trimmed by 5 bases and J by 5 bases, 8 bases remained unmatched. The CDR3 is made up of 15 amino acids. As to this clonotype: What it recognizes is unknown.

The study's findings and limits: HLA-C-restricted TCR beta clonotypes specific for CMV led the ex vivo response. Carriage of CMV together with the relevant HLA was identifiable through cumulative public TCR beta family frequency.

A single record per CDR3 protein comes from TCRdb applying MiXCR to the reads. This table has 800,000 to 950,000 distinct CDR3 sequences, around a third appearing once. The chain combines TRBV6-5 with TRBJ1-5, with 8 bases lining up with TRBD1. The input for sequencing was cultured CD8+ T cells from PBMCs, taken from culture after CMV antigen stimulation. The sequence came from a human donor in good health (CMV status not recorded). Some clones in this sample may be carry-over from other donors' samples. The CDR3 nucleotides read TGTGCCAGCAGTCACCAGGGGGCAAGGGATCAGCCCCAGCATTTT. It translates to CASSHQGARDQPQHF.